This T cell receptor beta chain comes out of a study of blood T cell repertoires in COVID-19. The length of the CDR3 is 14 residues. CDR1 is KGHSH and CDR2 is LQKENI in the germline V gene. Clones were read by immunoSEQ multiplex PCR, and TCRdb kept only the in-frame ones, dropping some. The data contain about 44,000 clones, 80% to 90% of them singletons. To note about this clone: At one of its ends the junction is not consistent with the germline gene, which may arise from a read error.

The clonotype comes from a man in his sixties or seventies with active COVID-19. The specimen was peripheral blood. This chain uses TRBV18 with TRBJ2-7, with TRBD1 matching 7 bases. The CDR3 DNA is TGTGCCAGCTCCCCGGGACAGACCTCCGACGAGCAGTACTTC. This gives the protein CASSPGQTSDEQYF.